A selection of T cell receptor beta chains follows, all from one sample in a study of T cells in Graves' hyperthyroidism and ophthalmopathy. TCRdb re-called the multiplex PCR reads through MiXCR, storing one row per CDR3 protein. The sample includes about 540,000 distinct CDR3 sequences, 40% to 55% of them seen just once. The sequencing sample was made of peripheral blood or thyroid tissue (not recorded which). The receptors derive from a woman aged 18-30 years with Graves' hyperthyroidism. CDR3s include the opening cysteine and the closing phenylalanine or tryptophan. Fields, in order: V gene, D gene, J gene, clone size, CDR3 protein, CDR3 DNA. D genes are given only for firm matches. Not every row has a clone size; where given, it reads once, few, many or a size class.

TRBV7-3	TRBD1	TRBJ2-7	few	CASSSMGQGAITEQYF	TGTGCCAGCAGCTCGATGGGACAGGGGGCTATAACCGAGCAGTACTTC
TRBV15	.	TRBJ2-6	many	CATSSWDLLSGANVLTF	TGTGCCACCAGCAGCTGGGATCTTCTCTCTGGGGCCAACGTCCTGACTTTC
TRBV4-3	TRBD1	TRBJ1-6	many	CASSPTDRAHSPLHF	TGCGCCAGCAGCCCTACGGACAGGGCGCATTCACCCCTCCACTTT
TRBV5-1	.	TRBJ2-1	.	CASSSDWATNEQFF	TGCGCCAGCAGCTCCGACTGGGCGACGAATGAGCAGTTCTTC
TRBV20-1	TRBD2	TRBJ2-6	.	CSAKTSGSNVLTF	TGCAGTGCTAAGACTAGCGGGTCCAACGTCCTGACTTTC
TRBV7-9	.	TRBJ2-5	.	CASSLAQEETQYF	TGTGCCAGCAGCTTAGCGCAAGAAGAGACCCAGTACTTC
TRBV24-1	TRBD2	TRBJ2-5	few	CATSDPGLAGDVKTQYF	TGTGCCACCAGTGATCCCGGACTAGCGGGAGATGTAAAGACCCAGTACTTC
TRBV2	.	TRBJ2-1	.	CASSEGYGQYYNEQFF	TGTGCCAGCAGTGAAGGTTACGGACAGTACTACAATGAGCAGTTCTTC
TRBV14	TRBD2	TRBJ2-5	many	CASSRIAGSLQETQYF	TGTGCCAGCAGCAGGATAGCGGGATCCCTCCAAGAGACCCAGTACTTC
TRBV18	.	TRBJ2-7	many	CASSPTKTYEQYF	TGTGCCAGCTCTCCTACTAAGACCTACGAGCAGTACTTC
TRBV7-9	TRBD2	TRBJ2-7	.	CASSLEGSGSYEQYF	TGTGCCAGCAGCTTAGAGGGTAGCGGGAGTTACGAGCAGTACTTC
TRBV3-1	TRBD1	TRBJ1-2	.	CASSQDLPGGRDGYTF	TGTGCCAGCAGCCAAGATTTGCCAGGGGGAAGGGATGGCTACACCTTC
TRBV7-9	.	TRBJ1-2	.	CASSRTEGYTF	TGTGCCAGCAGCCGTACGGAGGGCTACACCTTC
TRBV12-3/TRBV12-4	TRBD1	TRBJ2-7	.	CASSLMPEGADDEQYF	TGTGCCAGCAGTTTAATGCCCGAGGGGGCTGATGATGAGCAGTACTTC
TRBV29-1	.	TRBJ1-2	many	CSVEEGAQTDYTF	TGCAGCGTTGAAGAGGGGGCCCAAACGGACTACACCTTC
TRBV19	.	TRBJ1-1	many	CASTIRQTMNTEAFF	TGTGCCAGTACCATCCGACAGACCATGAACACTGAAGCTTTCTTT
TRBV7-9	.	TRBJ1-2	.	CASSFYICSARNTGYGYTF	.
TRBV24-1	.	TRBJ1-2	.	CASGRIKGYGYTF	TGTGCCAGTGGACGGATTAAGGGCTATGGCTACACCTTC
TRBV6-6	.	TRBJ2-2	.	CASNPGSNTGELFF	TGTGCCAGCAACCCAGGCTCCAACACCGGGGAGCTGTTTTTT
TRBV5-5	TRBD2	TRBJ2-3	.	CASTPLAGDTQYF	TGTGCCAGCACCCCGCTAGCGGGCGATACGCAGTATTTT
TRBV9	TRBD1	TRBJ1-1	many	CASSTNRGTEAFF	TGTGCCAGCAGCACCAACAGGGGCACTGAAGCTTTCTTT
TRBV10-3	.	TRBJ2-7	once	CAISEGDEQYF	TGTGCCATCAGTGAGGGCGATGAGCAGTACTTC
TRBV5-1	.	TRBJ1-3	many	CASSVSGTGNTIYF	TGCGCCAGCAGCGTCTCCGGGACTGGAAACACCATATATTTT
TRBV7-2	.	TRBJ1-4	.	CASSDLGDGYNGSPLHFGYEKLFF	.
TRBV20-1	.	TRBJ2-5	many	CSARLRPAGGETQYF	TGCAGTGCGAGACTTCGACCGGCGGGCGGGGAGACCCAGTACTTC
TRBV20-1	TRBD1	TRBJ1-1	.	CSVLGTGGGWTEAFF	TGCAGCGTGCTTGGGACAGGGGGCGGTTGGACTGAAGCTTTCTTT
TRBV7-3	.	TRBJ2-5	many	CASSPILGQTQYF	TGTGCCAGCAGCCCCATTTTGGGGCAGACCCAGTACTTC
TRBV29-1	.	TRBJ2-7	.	CSVEAGTDYEQYF	TGCAGCGTTGAAGCAGGTACCGACTACGAGCAGTACTTC
TRBV2	.	TRBJ1-5	few	CASSEGRNQPQHF	TGTGCCAGCAGTGAAGGCAGGAATCAGCCCCAGCATTTT
TRBV6-1	TRBD1	TRBJ2-7	many	CASVDRGAYEQYF	TGTGCCAGCGTCGACAGGGGCGCCTACGAGCAGTACTTC
TRBV7-8	TRBD2	TRBJ2-2	many	CASSLEAPGLASGELFF	TGTGCCAGCAGCTTAGAGGCTCCGGGACTAGCGTCCGGGGAGCTGTTTTTT
TRBV12-3/TRBV12-4	.	TRBJ1-1	many	CASTPEVMTEAFF	TGTGCCAGCACCCCAGAGGTGATGACTGAAGCTTTCTTT
TRBV13	.	TRBJ2-7	many	CASRSTAGAFYEQYF	TGTGCCAGCAGATCTACGGCCGGGGCGTTCTACGAGCAGTACTTC
TRBV29-1	.	TRBJ2-7	many	CSASRTEANYEQYF	TGCAGCGCCTCCAGGACCGAAGCGAACTACGAGCAGTACTTC
TRBV9	TRBD1	TRBJ1-1	.	CASSPDRGQNTEAFF	TGTGCCAGCAGCCCTGACAGGGGGCAGAACACTGAAGCTTTCTTT
TRBV20-1	TRBD1	TRBJ1-2	many	CSARGQEPSYGYTF	TGCAGTGCTAGGGGACAGGAGCCTAGCTATGGCTACACCTTC
TRBV5-6	TRBD1	TRBJ2-7	many	CASSVQGAGEQYF	TGTGCCAGCAGCGTACAGGGGGCGGGCGAGCAGTACTTC
TRBV9	.	TRBJ1-1	many	CASSVEYFDTEAFF	TGTGCCAGCAGCGTAGAGTACTTTGACACTGAAGCTTTCTTT
TRBV9	.	TRBJ1-1	many	CASSASSNTEAFF	TGTGCCAGCAGCGCCTCTTCGAACACTGAAGCTTTCTTT
TRBV19	.	TRBJ1-2	many	CASRNTVPADGYTF	TGTGCCAGTAGAAATACAGTTCCCGCGGATGGCTACACCTTC
TRBV6-5	.	TRBJ1-1	many	CASSYSPGDTEAFF	TGTGCCAGCAGTTACTCGCCCGGGGATACTGAAGCTTTCTTT
TRBV24-1	.	TRBJ1-2	many	CATSDATGPNYGYTF	TGTGCCACCAGTGATGCGACAGGACCTAACTATGGCTACACCTTC
TRBV6-6	.	TRBJ1-1	.	CASSSHSNTEAFF	TGTGCCAGCAGTTCCCACAGCAACACTGAAGCTTTCTTT
TRBV24-1	TRBD1	TRBJ2-7	many	CATATGEDYEQYF	TGTGCCACTGCGACAGGGGAGGACTACGAGCAGTACTTC
TRBV7-2	.	TRBJ1-4	few	CASSYSGRDEKLFF	TGTGCCAGCAGCTATAGCGGGAGGGATGAAAAACTGTTTTTT
TRBV5-1	TRBD1	TRBJ1-2	.	CANSPGQGLSGYTF	TGTGCCAACAGCCCGGGACAGGGTTTATCCGGCTACACCTTC
TRBV6-5	TRBD1	TRBJ1-2	.	CASSYRDRGQFGYTF	TGTGCCAGCAGTTACAGGGACAGGGGGCAATTTGGCTACACCTTC
TRBV11-3	.	TRBJ2-7	.	CASSLGTAHSYEQYF	TGTGCCAGCAGCTTAGGGACAGCTCACTCCTACGAGCAGTACTTC
TRBV2	.	TRBJ1-6	.	CAIHSQGNSPLHF	TGTGCCATCCATAGTCAGGGAAATTCACCCCTCCACTTT
TRBV14	.	TRBJ2-5	.	CASSFRGDETQYF	TGTGCCAGCTCGTTCCGAGGGGACGAGACCCAGTACTTC
TRBV7-2	TRBD2	TRBJ2-7	.	CATGGGGLSYEQYF	TGTGCCACCGGGGGGGGAGGCCTTTCCTACGAGCAGTACTTC
TRBV5-5	.	TRBJ2-7	many	CASSLKGRGEQYF	TGTGCCAGCAGCTTGAAGGGCCGGGGCGAGCAGTACTTC
TRBV9	TRBD2	TRBJ2-1	.	CASSVMASGSNEQFF	TGTGCCAGCAGCGTAATGGCTAGCGGGAGCAATGAGCAGTTCTTC
TRBV4-1	TRBD1	TRBJ1-2	many	CASSPGGAEGYTF	TGCGCCAGCAGCCCAGGGGGCGCGGAGGGCTACACCTTC
TRBV11-2	.	TRBJ1-4	.	CASSNRATNEKLFF	TGTGCCAGCAGCAACAGGGCAACTAATGAAAAACTGTTTTTT
TRBV6-5	.	TRBJ2-7	.	CASSYAQWQYF	TGTGCCAGCAGTTACGCTCAGTGGCAGTACTTC
TRBV7-6	.	TRBJ2-7	.	CASSRGTYGQYF	TGTGCCAGCAGCAGGGGGACCTACGGGCAGTACTTC
TRBV13	TRBD2	TRBJ2-5	many	CASSLGLAGNLTQYF	TGTGCCAGCAGCCTAGGACTAGCGGGAAATCTGACCCAGTACTTC
TRBV7-3	.	TRBJ2-3	once	CASSLEEGTDTQYF	TGTGCCAGCAGCTTAGAGGAGGGGACAGATACGCAGTATTTT
TRBV6-2/TRBV6-3	.	TRBJ2-5	many	CASSSPVYQETQYF	TGTGCCAGCAGTTCCCCTGTGTACCAAGAGACCCAGTACTTC